This TCR beta chain was captured in a study of blood T cell repertoires in COVID-19. The wider study: Some COVID-19 samples were acute and others convalescent; all came from the United States, Italy and Spain.

Clones were read by immunoSEQ multiplex PCR, and TCRdb kept only the in-frame ones, dropping some. In the table there are around 99,000 clones, over 70% of which are singletons. Germline CDR1 reads SGDLS; CDR2 reads YYNGEE. CDR3 length: 15 amino acids. V shed 3 bases and J 9 bases; nucleotides not matched to a gene: 7. The sequencing input was peripheral blood. This receptor was taken from a man aged 50 to 59 who had recovered from COVID-19. The chain couples TRBV9 to TRBJ1-6, with TRBD1 matching over 9 bases. The CDR3 loop reads CASSGRDRVISPLHF. CDR3 DNA: TGTGCCAGCAGCGGCCGGGACAGGGTTATTTCACCCCTCCACTTT.